Presented here are 26 T cell receptor beta chains from one specimen sequenced in a study of T cell repertoires in cytomegalovirus infection. TCRdb recomputed calls from the reads with MiXCR, one row per CDR3 protein. The sample records 450,000 to 600,000 distinct CDR3 sequences, 30% to 35% being singletons. Their recognized antigens are unknown. This specimen consisted of cultured PBMCs, obtained from culture after CMV antigen stimulation. These receptors all come from a human donor in good health (CMV status not recorded). Some clones in this sample may be carry-over from other donors' samples.

This clonotype was counted a few times. The J gene is TRBJ1-2, the V gene TRBV19; a possible D gene is TRBD1 (5 bases). The V end lost 7 bases, the J end lost 1 base, and 13 bases lay between the germline ends. The CDR3 runs 14 residues. Germline CDR1 LNHDA, CDR2 SQIVND (reference sequence). CDR3 amino acids: CASIQLGLNYGYTF. For the CDR3, the DNA is TGTGCCAGTATTCAATTGGGACTTAACTATGGCTACACCTTC.

This clonotype was detected only a few times. The V gene is TRBV27, the J gene TRBJ2-1; 7 bases agree with TRBD1. Germline-derived CDR1 and CDR2 are MNHEY and SMNVEV (reference sequence). The CDR3 contains 16 residues. Unmatched junction bases numbered 7, after V lost 5 bases and J lost 0 bases. CDR3 coding DNA: TGTGCCAGCAGTACCCGGGACAGCCGCTCCTACAATGAGCAGTTCTTC. Translated, it gives CASSTRDSRSYNEQFF.

This rearrangement joins TRBV6-5 to TRBJ2-3; D may be TRBD2 (7 bases). CDR1 and CDR2 from the germline V gene are MNHEY and SVGAGI. V was cut by 4 bases and J by 1 base, with 24 bases left in between. The CDR3 runs to 19 residues. The CDR3: CASSFSGGQGGLGTDTQYF. The CDR3 DNA reads as TGTGCCAGCAGTTTCTCCGGGGGGCAGGGTGGCCTTGGCACAGATACGCAGTATTTT.

V is TRBV9 and J is TRBJ2-7; no clear D. This CDR3 is built from 15 residues. Germline V lookup: CDR1 SGDLS, CDR2 YYNGEE. The V and J ends lost 0 bases and 2 bases respectively, with 12 bases between them. The CDR3 loop reads CASSVGVAATYEQYF. For the CDR3, the DNA is TGTGCCAGCAGCGTAGGAGTAGCTGCCACCTACGAGCAGTACTTC.

The V call is TRBV2, the J call TRBJ2-5; D gene uncertain. V was trimmed by 7 bases and J by 5 bases, leaving 5 bases between them. CDR1 is SNHLY and CDR2 is FYNNEI in the germline V gene. This CDR3 comprises 10 residues. The CDR3 sequence is CASNGETQYF. CDR3 nucleotides: TGTGCCAGCAATGGGGAGACCCAGTACTTC.

The J gene is TRBJ2-1, the V gene TRBV12-3 or TRBV12-4, with TRBD2 matching 9 bases. CDR3 length: 15 residues. J lost 12 bases, V lost 6 bases, and 15 bases had no gene match. CDR3: CASSHFQREAPVQFF. The CDR3 nucleotides read TGTGCCAGCAGCCACTTCCAGCGGGAGGCCCCCGTGCAGTTCTTC.

The chain employs TRBV2 and TRBJ2-2; the match to TRBD2 covers 11 bases. With 7 bases clipped from V and 5 bases from J, the junction kept 6 bases outside the gene matches. Germline assignment: CDR1 SNHLY and CDR2 FYNNEI. The CDR3 runs to 15 residues. CDR3 DNA sequence: TGTGCCAGCAATTTGGGACTAGCGGAAACCGGGGAGCTGTTTTTT. Translating gives CASNLGLAETGELFF.

The chain recombines TRBV7-2 with TRBJ1-1, with 7 bases aligning to TRBD1. CDR3 length: 13 amino acids. CDR1 is SGHTA, CDR2 FQGNSA, per germline. V lost 5 bases, J lost 4 bases, and 4 bases stayed unmatched. CDR3 DNA: TGTGCCAGCAGCCAAGGGACAGTCACTGAAGCTTTCTTT. Protein product: CASSQGTVTEAFF.

In this sample, this clonotype turned up many times. The V call is TRBV6-1, the J call TRBJ2-2; possible D gene TRBD1, 5 bases. The V and J ends lost 3 bases and 6 bases respectively, with 14 bases between them. Germline V gene lookup returns CDR1 MNHNS and CDR2 SASEGT. The CDR3 is 15 residues long. The CDR3 is CASSDLQGKAGELFF. Written as DNA, the CDR3 is TGTGCCAGCAGTGATTTGCAGGGTAAAGCCGGGGAGCTGTTTTTT.

The chain couples TRBV28 to TRBJ1-5, with no clear D. Germline-derived CDR1 and CDR2 are MDHEN and SYDVKM. V was shortened by 7 bases and J by 3 bases, with 13 bases between the two germline ends. The CDR3 runs 14 residues. This CDR3 reads CASTGSTINQPQHF. CDR3 coding DNA: TGTGCCAGCACAGGCTCTACGATCAATCAGCCCCAGCATTTT.

The CDR3 sequence: CASSSDRGEQYV. The CDR3 DNA is TGTGCCAGCAGTTCGGACAGGGGAGAGCAGTACGTC. The chain is built from TRBV2 and TRBJ2-7; 9 bases line up with TRBD1. Trimming removed 5 bases from V and 7 bases from J; junction bases left unmatched: 3. The CDR3 covers 12 residues. Germline CDR1 and CDR2: SNHLY and FYNNEI.

This clonotype was picked up a small number of times. The chain couples TRBV4-2 to TRBJ1-6, with 8 bases matching TRBD1. The CDR3 loop spans 19 amino acids. J gave up 0 bases and V 4 bases, and 11 bases lay outside the gene matches. Germline V CDR1 and CDR2: LGHNA, YNFKEQ. The CDR3 reads CASSLLGQGLSSYNSPLHF. CDR3 bases: TGTGCCAGCAGCCTCCTCGGACAGGGCCTTAGCTCCTATAATTCACCCCTCCACTTT.

The CDR3 is CASSDLTSGKEHEQFF. In DNA form, the CDR3 reads TGTGCCAGCAGTGATCTAACTAGCGGGAAGGAACATGAGCAGTTCTTC. The V and J genes are TRBV6-2 or TRBV6-3 and TRBJ2-1; TRBD2 agrees at 10 bases. This CDR3 is 16 amino acids long. Germline V gives CDR1 MNHEY, CDR2 SVGEGT. Trimming took 5 bases from V and 8 from J; bases not matched to a gene: 12.

The chain joins TRBV7-9 to TRBJ1-4; no firm D call. Germline CDR1 and CDR2: SEHNR and FQNEAQ (reference sequence). Trimming removed 6 bases at V and 8 bases at J, with 19 bases between. This CDR3 has 15 residues. CDR3 sequence reads: CASRNDGTAGEKLFF. Written as DNA, the CDR3 is TGTGCCAGCAGGAACGACGGCACCGCTGGGGAAAAACTGTTTTTT.

The rearrangement uses TRBV4-1 and TRBJ2-1; D tentatively fits TRBD1 or TRBD2 (7 bases each). This CDR3 spans 15 amino acids. V was trimmed by 6 bases and J by 4 bases, leaving 16 bases between them. The germline gives CDR1 MGHRA, CDR2 YSYEKL. The CDR3 loop is CASRMQGGQYNEQFF. Written as DNA, the CDR3 is TGCGCCAGCAGGATGCAGGGGGGGCAGTACAATGAGCAGTTCTTC.

The table lists this clonotype with a few counts. The V call is TRBV7-2, the J call TRBJ2-5; D is perhaps TRBD1 (5 bases). The CDR3 runs to 15 residues. V lost 2 bases and J 2 bases, leaving 12 bases between the germline ends. Germline CDR1 reads SGHTA; CDR2 reads FQGNSA. CDR3 sequence reads: CASSLRRVDQETQYF. The DNA for the CDR3 is TGTGCCAGCAGCTTACGCAGGGTTGATCAAGAGACCCAGTACTTC.

This clonotype was detected ten times or more. The chain combines TRBV7-2 with TRBJ2-1; tentative D call: TRBD2 (6 bases). The CDR3 has 14 amino acids. Germline lookup yields CDR1 SGHTA and CDR2 FQGNSA. The V and J ends lost 3 bases and 3 bases respectively, with 9 bases between them. The CDR3 region is CASSFGLLYNEQFF. In DNA, the CDR3 is TGTGCCAGCAGCTTTGGACTACTCTACAATGAGCAGTTCTTC.

This clonotype appeared a few times. The genes are TRBV4-3 and TRBJ1-3; no definite D call. This CDR3 is built from 17 residues. Germline-derived CDR1 and CDR2 are LGHNA and YSLEER. V lost 0 bases and J 0 bases, leaving 12 bases between the germline ends. The CDR3 sequence: CASSQDPPGPSGNTIYF. The CDR3 DNA is TGCGCCAGCAGCCAAGATCCCCCGGGCCCCTCTGGAAACACCATATATTTT.

The chain carries TRBV7-4 and TRBJ1-5, with 7 bases aligning to TRBD1. V trimming: 5 bases; J trimming: 6 bases; junction bases outside the gene matches: 7. The CDR3 is 14 residues long. Germline V gene data show CDR1 as SGHVT and CDR2 as SQSDAQ. CDR3 sequence (DNA): TGTGCCAGCAGCCCAGACAGGGAATCTCAGCCCCAGCATTTT. This gives the protein CASSPDRESQPQHF.

This clonotype has more than one count but fewer than ten. This chain uses TRBV7-9 with TRBJ1-5, with D hard to call. The germline V gene encodes CDR1 SEHNR and CDR2 FQNEAQ (reference sequence). This CDR3 is built from 12 residues. V shed 5 bases and J shed 4 bases, with 6 bases lying between them. For the CDR3, the DNA is TGTGCCAGCAGCCCAGATAATCAGCCCCAGCATTTT. Translating gives CASSPDNQPQHF.

In its sample, this clonotype was seen many times. V and J are TRBV7-2 and TRBJ2-1; D possibly corresponds to TRBD2 (6 bases). CDR3 size: 14 residues. Trimming took 5 bases from V and 10 from J, leaving 18 bases between them. CDR1 SGHTA and CDR2 FQGNSA come from the germline V gene. The CDR3 DNA reads TGTGCCAGCAGCCTTATCCAGGCTCGGGGGGAGCAGTTCTTC. Residues: CASSLIQARGEQFF.

This clonotype was counted at least ten times. The chain is built from TRBV12-3 or TRBV12-4 and TRBJ1-3; D gene uncertain. The V end lost 6 bases, the J end lost 0 bases, and 0 bases lay between the germline ends. This CDR3 is 11 amino acids long. As DNA, the CDR3 is TGTGCCAGCAGCTCTGGAAACACCATATATTTT. Its translation is CASSSGNTIYF.

The chain uses TRBV28 and TRBJ2-2; D not resolved. V lost 6 bases and J 6 bases, leaving 5 bases between the germline ends. CDR3 length equals 11 residues. CDR1 and CDR2 from the germline V gene are MDHEN and SYDVKM. This CDR3 is CASSTSGELFF. The CDR3 bases are TGTGCCAGCAGCACTTCCGGGGAGCTGTTTTTT.

This clonotype was detected only a few times. The chain employs TRBV6-1 and TRBJ1-5; TRBD1 might be the D (5 bases). The CDR3 sequence is 17 residues long. CDR1 is MNHNS, CDR2 SASEGT, per germline. Trimming shortened V by 0 bases and J by 4 bases, and 16 bases separated the two germline ends. The chain's CDR3 is CASSEARRVGPNQPQHF. CDR3 sequence (DNA): TGTGCCAGCAGTGAAGCGCGGCGGGTGGGACCTAATCAGCCCCAGCATTTT.

This chain connects TRBV6-5 to TRBJ1-6; TRBD1 aligns across 7 bases. CDR1 is MNHEY and CDR2 is SVGAGI in the germline V gene. V was clipped by 6 bases and J by 3 bases; unmatched bases: 2. This CDR3 is 14 amino acids long. The CDR3 nucleotides read TGTGCCAGCAGGAGGGACAGCTATAATTCACCCCTCCACTTT. Protein sequence: CASRRDSYNSPLHF.

The V gene is TRBV7-8, the J gene TRBJ2-7; D is possibly TRBD1 or TRBD2 (5 bases each). The CDR3 totals 12 residues. V lost 5 bases to trimming and J lost 4 bases, with 9 bases between them. Germline V gives CDR1 SGHVS, CDR2 FQNEAQ. The CDR3 nucleotides are TGTGCCAGCAGCCGAGAGGGGTACGAGCAGTACTTC. This encodes CASSREGYEQYF.